A single sample gave rise to the 32 T cell receptor beta chains below, sequenced in a study of vaccination effects on CD4 cells after COVID-19. Using viral peptide pools, the ViraFEST assay grew out antigen-specific CD4+ T cells prior to sequencing. Following culture for ten to eleven days, CD4+ T cells were isolated. Vaccine recipients, nucleocapsid antibody negative, had no prior SARS-CoV-2 infection. Data came from immunoSEQ multiplex PCR; TCRdb stores just in-frame clones and leaves some out. The sample lists about 68,000 clones; 80% were seen once. No antigen has been identified for these receptors. The source was CD4+ T cells from PBMCs cultured with SARS-CoV-2 spike peptides, collected before COVID-19 vaccination. The source is a human donor who received a COVID-19 vaccine.

The rearrangement uses TRBV25-1 and TRBJ2-1; 7 nucleotides match TRBD1. The germline gives CDR1 MGHDK, CDR2 SYGVNS. The CDR3 has 15 residues. V gave up 5 bases and J gave up 2 bases; unmatched junction bases: 6. The CDR3 is CASSTLTGTYNEQFF. CDR3 nucleotides: TGTGCCAGCAGTACATTGACAGGGACCTACAATGAGCAGTTCTTC.

The V gene is TRBV24-1, the J gene TRBJ2-5; TRBD2 agrees at 7 bases. The germline gives CDR1 KGHDR, CDR2 SFDVKD. The CDR3 covers 14 residues. V trimming: 7 bases; J trimming: 5 bases; junction bases outside the gene matches: 9. The CDR3 coding sequence is TGTGCCACCAGCCGGACTAGTGGAGGGGAGACCCAGTACTTC. As protein: CATSRTSGGETQYF.

This clone showed up just once. The rearrangement uses TRBV19 and TRBJ2-5, with a tentative D call TRBD2 (5 bases). Trimming shortened V by 2 bases and J by 5 bases, and 12 bases separated the two germline ends. The germline V gene has CDR1 LNHDA and CDR2 SQIVND (reference sequence). CDR3 size: 14 residues. CDR3 sequence (DNA): TGTGCCAGTAGTATAACGGTCCCGGGGGAGACCCAGTACTTC. Encoded protein: CASSITVPGETQYF.

The table lists this clone with a few counts. The chain couples TRBV30 to TRBJ1-1; no reliable D call. The germline V and J ends were trimmed by 3 bases and 1 base, with 15 bases remaining between them. This CDR3 contains 15 residues. Germline CDR1 is GTSNPN and CDR2 is SVGIG (reference sequence). The CDR3 protein is CAWSLSGNWNTEAFF. CDR3 sequence (DNA): TGTGCCTGGAGCCTTTCGGGGAACTGGAACACTGAAGCTTTCTTT.

This clone was observed many times. V usage is TRBV6-5 and J usage is TRBJ1-5; D is perhaps TRBD1 (5 bases). The CDR3 consists of 15 residues. With 8 bases removed from V and 5 bases from J, the gap between germline ends came to 19 bases. Germline loops: CDR1 MNHEY, CDR2 SVGAGI. DNA for the CDR3: TGTGCCAGCCATGCCTACGTTACAGGCGATCAGCCCCAGCATTTT. Protein sequence: CASHAYVTGDQPQHF.

The genes are TRBV4-3 and TRBJ2-3, with D possibly TRBD1 on 5 matching bases. V shed 2 bases and J shed 1 base, with 10 bases lying between them. This CDR3 spans 15 amino acids. Germline values: CDR1 LGHNA, CDR2 YSLEER. The CDR3 region is CASSQQTRGTDTQYF. The CDR3 nucleotides are TGCGCCAGCAGCCAACAGACCAGGGGCACAGATACGCAGTATTTT.

The chain uses TRBV19 and TRBJ1-2, with a possible D match to TRBD1 (5 bases). V lost 5 bases and J 2 bases, leaving 12 bases between the germline ends. Germline V CDR1 and CDR2: LNHDA, SQIVND (reference sequence). The CDR3 runs 14 residues. The CDR3 DNA sequence: TGTGCCAGTAGTCCACAGGACTCAAACTATGGCTACACCTTC. Translating gives CASSPQDSNYGYTF.

This sequence joins TRBV24-1 and TRBJ2-3, with D tentatively TRBD1 or TRBD2 (5 bases each). The CDR3 is made up of 16 amino acids. Trimming left V 0 bases short and J 3 bases short, with 12 bases between. From germline, CDR1 is KGHDR and CDR2 SFDVKD. Written as DNA, the CDR3 is TGTGCCACCAGTGATTTGGGCCAGGGAGAAACAGATACGCAGTATTTT. As protein: CATSDLGQGETDTQYF.

The CDR3 is CASSLDSVQETQYF. CDR3 coding DNA: TGCGCCAGCAGCTTGGACAGTGTGCAAGAGACCCAGTACTTC. The chain links TRBV5-1 to TRBJ2-5; D not resolved. Trimming removed 0 bases from V and 2 bases from J, with 8 bases in between. The CDR3 runs to 14 residues. CDR1 and CDR2 from the germline V gene are SGHRS and YFSETQ.

The J gene is TRBJ2-3, the V gene TRBV7-2; 7 bases are shared with TRBD2. J lost 0 bases, V lost 5 bases, and 14 bases had no gene match. This CDR3 has 18 amino acids. Germline V lookup: CDR1 SGHTA, CDR2 FQGNSA. DNA of the CDR3: TGTGCCAGCAGCCCCCCGGCAAAACTAGCGCGGAGCACAGATACGCAGTATTTT. Translating it yields CASSPPAKLARSTDTQYF.

The chain couples TRBV9 to TRBJ2-1, with D unclear. V lost 2 bases to trimming and J lost 6 bases, with 9 bases between them. The CDR3 is 13 residues long. Germline CDR1 reads SGDLS; CDR2 reads YYNGEE. The CDR3 is CASSVSTSNEQFF. CDR3 DNA sequence: TGTGCCAGCAGCGTGAGTACCAGCAATGAGCAGTTCTTC.

The chain employs TRBV18 and TRBJ2-5; TRBD1 is a possible D gene (6 bases). V was clipped by 4 bases and J by 4 bases, with 13 bases between them. This CDR3 comprises 14 residues. Germline V CDR1 and CDR2: KGHSH, LQKENI. The DNA of the CDR3 is TGTGCCAGCTCACTTCAGGGGTTGGGAGAGACCCAGTACTTC. Its protein product is CASSLQGLGETQYF.

The chain couples TRBV5-6 to TRBJ1-2, with TRBD1 as a possible D gene (6 bases). This CDR3 spans 15 amino acids. Trimming removed 3 bases at V and 4 bases at J, with 16 bases between. Germline V CDR1 and CDR2: SGHDT, YYEEEE. CDR3 loop: CASSSMGGRVYGYTF. In DNA form, the CDR3 reads TGTGCCAGCAGCTCAATGGGGGGCAGGGTCTATGGCTACACCTTC.

This chain joins TRBV3-1 (or the pseudogene TRBV3-2) and TRBJ2-3; 8 nucleotides align to TRBD1. Germline CDR1 reads LGHDT; CDR2 reads YNNKEL (reference sequence). V gave up 4 bases and J gave up 7 bases; unmatched junction bases: 10. The CDR3 length is 15 residues. CDR3 protein: CASSPRGHKKNTQYF. Here the CDR3 DNA reads TGTGCCAGCAGCCCCAGGGGGCACAAGAAGAATACGCAGTATTTT.

This clone has only one observation. The chain combines TRBV9 with TRBJ2-2, with a tentative D call TRBD2 (5 bases). The CDR3 loop spans 20 amino acids. V was trimmed by 1 base and J by 0 bases, leaving 22 bases between them. CDR1 and CDR2 (germline): SGDLS, YYNGEE. This CDR3 reads CASSVLLRYGSETNTGELFF. CDR3 nucleotides: TGTGCCAGCAGCGTACTCTTAAGGTATGGGAGCGAAACGAACACCGGGGAGCTGTTTTTT.

V usage is TRBV3-1 (or the pseudogene TRBV3-2) and J usage is TRBJ2-1; D gene uncertain. The CDR3 spans 14 residues. V was clipped by 1 base and J by 5 bases, with 9 bases between them. The V gene's germline CDR1 is LGHDT and CDR2 YNNKEL (reference sequence). CDR3 amino acids: CASSQGSVNNEQFF. CDR3 sequence (DNA): TGTGCCAGCAGCCAAGGTTCGGTTAACAATGAGCAGTTCTTC.

V usage is TRBV2 and J usage is TRBJ2-3; TRBD1 agrees at 11 bases. The CDR3 totals 16 residues. Germline V gives CDR1 SNHLY, CDR2 FYNNEI. V lost 9 bases to trimming and J lost 4 bases; unmatched junction nucleotides: 12. In nucleotides, the CDR3 is TGTGCCAGACAAGGACGGGGACAGGGGGGCCCAGATACGCAGTATTTT. It yields the protein CARQGRGQGGPDTQYF.

The chain recombines TRBV19 with TRBJ1-2, with D hard to call. Trimming cost V 7 bases and J 4 bases, with 10 bases left between them. The CDR3 is 12 amino acids. Germline V gives CDR1 LNHDA, CDR2 SQIVND (reference sequence). CDR3 sequence: CASMRRSYGYTF. The CDR3 nucleotides are TGTGCCAGTATGCGACGCAGCTATGGCTACACCTTC.

V and J are TRBV6-6 and TRBJ2-7; either TRBD1 or TRBD2 may supply D (7 bases each). V shed 4 bases and J shed 12 bases, with 19 bases lying between them. The germline CDR1 and CDR2 sequences are MNHNY and SVGAGI (reference sequence). This CDR3 is 13 amino acids long. CDR3 sequence reads: CASSFARQGGWYV. The CDR3, as DNA: TGTGCCAGCAGTTTCGCCCGACAGGGAGGGTGGTACGTC.

The chain joins TRBV18 to TRBJ2-6; weak D call: TRBD1 (5 bases). Germline V gives CDR1 KGHSH, CDR2 LQKENI. Trimming shortened V by 4 bases and J by 8 bases, and 9 bases separated the two germline ends. This CDR3 is built from 13 residues. The CDR3 region has the DNA TGTGCCAGCTCACGAGACAGTACCAACGTCCTGACTTTC. It encodes CASSRDSTNVLTF.

The gene calls are TRBV3-1 (or the pseudogene TRBV3-2) and TRBJ2-2, with 8 bases aligning to TRBD2. The CDR3 loop spans 14 amino acids. V shed 2 bases and J 4 bases; nucleotides not matched to a gene: 0. Looked up from germline, CDR1 is LGHDT and CDR2 is YNNKEL (reference sequence). This chain's CDR3 is CASSQTSGTGELFF. Written as DNA, the CDR3 is TGTGCCAGCAGCCAAACTAGCGGCACCGGGGAGCTGTTTTTT.

J is TRBJ1-2 and V is TRBV12-3 or TRBV12-4; no reliable D call. Deletions cut 3 bases from V and 2 bases from J, with 7 bases between. The CDR3 loop spans 13 amino acids. The CDR3 sequence is CASSFAKNYGYTF. The CDR3, as DNA: TGTGCCAGCAGTTTCGCCAAAAACTATGGCTACACCTTC.

There are a few counts of this clone. The chain has TRBV2 and TRBJ2-7, with 9 nucleotides matching TRBD1. The length of the CDR3 is 17 residues. Germline lookup yields CDR1 SNHLY and CDR2 FYNNEI. Trimming removed 6 bases from V and 0 bases from J; junction bases left unmatched: 12. CDR3 amino acids: CASRYLPGTGSSYEQYV. CDR3 DNA sequence: TGTGCCAGCAGATACCTCCCCGGGACAGGGAGCTCCTACGAGCAGTACGTC.

The gene calls are TRBV18 and TRBJ2-7; TRBD2 aligns across 7 bases. The CDR3 contains 15 residues. The V gene end was trimmed by 6 bases and the J gene end by 3 bases; junction bases not matched to a gene: 11. The germline V gene encodes CDR1 KGHSH and CDR2 LQKENI. The CDR3, as DNA: TGTGCCAGCTCCTCGGGGAGGGGTGGCCTCTACGAGCAGTACGTC. This codes for CASSSGRGGLYEQYV.

The chain joins TRBV12-2 to TRBJ2-3; the D segment call TRBD2 is taken from the table without a DNA check. TRBV12-2 is a pseudogene segment. The CDR3 has 17 amino acids. In nucleotides, the CDR3 is TGTGCAAGTCGCTTAGTGGCTTCGGGGGACGGGGTAGATACGCAGTATTTT. It yields the protein CASRLVASGDGVDTQYF.

The V gene is TRBV28, the J gene TRBJ1-1, with 11 bases matching TRBD1. Germline V gene data show CDR1 as MDHEN and CDR2 as SYDVKM. This CDR3 is 17 amino acids long. V gave up 2 bases and J gave up 4 bases; unmatched junction bases: 9. Here the CDR3 DNA reads TGTGCCAGCAGTTTACTCCCCGGGACAGGGGGGGGCACTGAAGCTTTCTTT. Protein: CASSLLPGTGGGTEAFF.

The V call is TRBV5-1, the J call TRBJ1-2; no clear D gene. Trimming stripped 0 bases from V and 8 bases from J, with 8 bases between. The CDR3 totals 12 residues. The germline gives CDR1 SGHRS, CDR2 YFSETQ. This CDR3 is CASSLVGLGYTF. CDR3 coding DNA: TGCGCCAGCAGCTTGGTAGGCTTGGGCTACACCTTC.

The sample holds a few counts of this clone. The genes are TRBV10-2 and TRBJ2-6; D might be TRBD1 (5 bases). V lost 5 bases to trimming and J lost 4 bases, with 9 bases between them. Germline V gives CDR1 WSHSY, CDR2 SAAADI. The CDR3 loop spans 14 amino acids. The CDR3 DNA reads TGCGCCAGCAGTAGGGGATCCGGGGCCAACGTCCTGACTTTC. It specifies CASSRGSGANVLTF.

The V gene is TRBV7-9, the J gene TRBJ1-1; TRBD1 agrees at 7 bases. V lost 5 bases, J lost 9 bases, and 9 bases stayed unmatched. The CDR3 consists of 13 residues. CDR1 and CDR2 (germline): SEHNR, FQNEAQ (reference sequence). The CDR3 here is CASSLTEGAKAFF. The CDR3 DNA is TGTGCCAGCAGCCTAACGGAGGGGGCCAAAGCTTTCTTT.

This chain connects TRBV12-5 to TRBJ2-5; 8 nucleotides match TRBD2. This CDR3 has 15 residues. The germline V gene has CDR1 LGHNT and CDR2 FRNRAP. J lost 5 bases, V lost 4 bases, and 9 bases had no gene match. The CDR3 nucleotides are TGTGCTAGTGGTTCGCCTCCGGGGGGGCGGGAGACCCAGTACTTC. Protein product: CASGSPPGGRETQYF.

This clone occurred once. The chain links TRBV30 to TRBJ1-1, with unresolved D. V shed 1 base and J shed 5 bases, with 17 bases lying between them. Germline V CDR1 and CDR2: GTSNPN, SVGIG (reference sequence). The length of the CDR3 is 15 residues. CDR3 sequence (DNA): TGTGCCTGGAGTGGTGGGTTGGCCCGAGGGACTGAAGCTTTCTTT. Translation gives CAWSGGLARGTEAFF. Full variable domain (remainder filled in from reference TRBV30 and TRBJ1-1): SQTIHQWPATLVQPVGSPLSLECTVEGTSNPNLYWYRQAAGRGLQLLFYSVGIGQISSEVPQNLSASRPQDRQFILSSKKLLLSDSGFYLCAWSGGLARGTEAFFGQGTRLTVV.

The genes are TRBV6-2 or TRBV6-3 and TRBJ2-5; D gene ambiguous. Germline V gene sequence: CDR1 MNHEY, CDR2 SVGEGT. This CDR3 is 14 amino acids long. With 5 bases removed from V and 4 bases from J, the gap between germline ends came to 14 bases. The CDR3 reads CASSAVQLIETQYF. CDR3 DNA: TGTGCCAGCAGTGCCGTACAGTTGATAGAGACCCAGTACTTC.